The present T cell receptor beta chain was sequenced within a study of yellow fever vaccine responses in identical twins. Study-wide points: Twin vaccine T cell responses reportedly seemed partly convergent, partly personalized.

Turning to this clonotype: Its antigen is unknown.

V was clipped by 2 bases and J by 7 bases, with 12 bases between them. The CDR3 loop spans 14 amino acids. Germline V lookup: CDR1 SGHRS, CDR2 YFSETQ. TCRdb used MiXCR to reprocess the RT-PCR reads, holding one entry per CDR3 protein. The profile covers approximately 33,000 distinct CDR3 sequences, with roughly 60% appearing a single time and about 4.5% taken by the ten largest. The receptor comes from a woman aged 18-29 years who received the yellow fever vaccine. This chain uses TRBV5-1 with TRBJ2-2; D is ambiguous. The sample was T cells from blood (PBMCs), unsorted or a sorted subset (not recorded which), taken before or after yellow fever vaccination (not recorded which). CDR3 region: CASSFAAKVGELFF. CDR3 nucleotides: TGCGCCAGCAGCTTCGCGGCAAAGGTCGGGGAGCTGTTTTTT. Variable domain in full (rest from reference TRBV5-1 and TRBJ2-2): KAGVTQTPRYLIKTRGQQVTLSCSPISGHRSVSWYQQTPGQGLQFLFEYFSETQRNKGNFPGRFSGRQFSNSRSEMNVSTLELGDSALYLCASSFAAKVGELFFGEGSRLTVL.